Each of the 10 T cell receptor beta chains below was sequenced from the same sample in a study of long-term antiretroviral therapy in people with HIV (dated by TCRdb to 2022 to 2024). The immunoSEQ hsTCRB v3.0 assay was used at survey level resolution to sequence the TRB variable region. As stored in TCRdb, this immuneACCESS dataset retains in-frame rearrangements with V and J assigned. A fraction of the clones does not appear; measured against another copy, unresolved V genes explain less than half of the discrepancy, and the remainder lacks a known reason. The sample yields around 32,000 clones; 97% were counted once. The top ten clones comprise under 2.5% of the sample. This specimen was unsorted PBMCs, taken 7.6 years after starting antiretroviral therapy. These receptors all stem from a man under 40 with HIV.

The V call is TRBV11-2, the J call TRBJ1-5; TRBD1 might be the D (5 bases). The CDR3 spans 15 residues. V dropped 5 bases and J dropped 3 bases, with 14 bases sitting between them. The V gene's germline CDR1 is SGHAT and CDR2 FQNNGV. The CDR3, as DNA: TGTGCCAGCAGCCGGGACTCGGGGCCCAATCAGCCCCAGCATTTT. This sequence encodes CASSRDSGPNQPQHF.

This rearrangement joins TRBV19 to TRBJ1-5; D is possibly TRBD1 (5 bases). Germline-derived CDR1 and CDR2 are LNHDA and SQIVND (reference sequence). The CDR3 extends over 15 amino acids. Trimming shortened V by 1 base and J by 2 bases, and 9 bases separated the two germline ends. The CDR3 protein is CASSIGQTGNQPQHF. CDR3 in DNA: TGTGCCAGTAGTATAGGACAGACCGGCAATCAGCCCCAGCATTTT.

This rearrangement joins TRBV7-2 to TRBJ1-1; TRBD1 aligns across 8 bases. CDR3 length equals 13 residues. The germline V gene has CDR1 SGHTA and CDR2 FQGNSA. Trimming cost V 5 bases and J 11 bases; bases outside gene matches: 10. The CDR3 nucleotides read TGTGCCAGCAGCCCGAGGACAGGGCCCGGGGCTTTCTTT. Translated, it gives CASSPRTGPGAFF.

The chain joins TRBV7-6 to TRBJ2-7; D is possibly TRBD2 (6 bases). The CDR3 loop spans 13 amino acids. V was shortened by 5 bases and J by 5 bases, with 13 bases between the two germline ends. From germline, CDR1 is SGHVS and CDR2 FNYEAQ. This chain's CDR3 is CASSETRAHEQYF. CDR3 coding DNA: TGTGCCAGCAGCGAGACTAGGGCCCACGAGCAGTACTTC.

J is TRBJ2-5 and V is TRBV7-8, with D perhaps assigned TRBD1 or TRBD2 (5 bases each). The CDR3 has 15 residues. Trimming took 5 bases from V and 1 from J, leaving 14 bases between them. Germline assignment: CDR1 SGHVS and CDR2 FQNEAQ. The CDR3 DNA sequence: TGTGCCAGCAGCCTGTACCGGGACGGCCAAGAGACCCAGTACTTC. Its translation: CASSLYRDGQETQYF.

In DNA form, the CDR3 reads TGTGCCAGCAGTGATACCACCGGGAGCGGGTACGAGCAGTACTTC. Amino acid sequence: CASSDTTGSGYEQYF. The chain is built from TRBV25-1 and TRBJ2-7; weak D call: TRBD2 (6 bases). Germline V CDR1 and CDR2: MGHDK, SYGVNS. V shed 3 bases and J shed 4 bases, with 16 bases lying between them. The CDR3 contains 15 residues.

The chain uses TRBV4-3 and TRBJ1-5; D uncertain. Between the trimmed V and J ends, which lost 2 bases and 3 bases, there was a span of 11 bases. CDR1 and CDR2 from the germline V gene are LGHNA and YSLEER. This CDR3 is 15 amino acids long. This CDR3 reads CASSQTWRDNQPQHF. CDR3 sequence (DNA): TGCGCCAGCAGCCAAACATGGAGAGACAATCAGCCCCAGCATTTT.

This chain uses TRBV2 with TRBJ1-2; D ambiguous. CDR1 and CDR2 from the germline V gene are SNHLY and FYNNEI. V was cut by 6 bases and J by 4 bases, with 12 bases left in between. The CDR3 covers 13 residues. The DNA of the CDR3 is TGTGCCAGCAGCTATAAGACTTCCTATGGCTACACCTTC. It specifies CASSYKTSYGYTF.

The chain is built from TRBV6-1 and TRBJ1-5; D remains unclear. V dropped 6 bases and J dropped 3 bases, with 6 bases sitting between them. Germline V gives CDR1 MNHNS, CDR2 SASEGT. The CDR3 runs 12 residues. Written as DNA, the CDR3 is TGTGCCAGCAGCGGCTTCAATCAGCCCCAGCATTTT. This translates into CASSGFNQPQHF.

This chain links TRBV7-2 with TRBJ2-3, with a tentative D call TRBD2 (5 bases). The V end was cut by 8 bases, the J end by 6 bases, with 9 bases between. The CDR3 is made up of 11 amino acids. CDR1 and CDR2 from the germline V gene are SGHTA and FQGNSA. CDR3 DNA sequence: TGTGCCAGCGGGAGTCCCGATACGCAGTATTTT. Translation: CASGSPDTQYF.